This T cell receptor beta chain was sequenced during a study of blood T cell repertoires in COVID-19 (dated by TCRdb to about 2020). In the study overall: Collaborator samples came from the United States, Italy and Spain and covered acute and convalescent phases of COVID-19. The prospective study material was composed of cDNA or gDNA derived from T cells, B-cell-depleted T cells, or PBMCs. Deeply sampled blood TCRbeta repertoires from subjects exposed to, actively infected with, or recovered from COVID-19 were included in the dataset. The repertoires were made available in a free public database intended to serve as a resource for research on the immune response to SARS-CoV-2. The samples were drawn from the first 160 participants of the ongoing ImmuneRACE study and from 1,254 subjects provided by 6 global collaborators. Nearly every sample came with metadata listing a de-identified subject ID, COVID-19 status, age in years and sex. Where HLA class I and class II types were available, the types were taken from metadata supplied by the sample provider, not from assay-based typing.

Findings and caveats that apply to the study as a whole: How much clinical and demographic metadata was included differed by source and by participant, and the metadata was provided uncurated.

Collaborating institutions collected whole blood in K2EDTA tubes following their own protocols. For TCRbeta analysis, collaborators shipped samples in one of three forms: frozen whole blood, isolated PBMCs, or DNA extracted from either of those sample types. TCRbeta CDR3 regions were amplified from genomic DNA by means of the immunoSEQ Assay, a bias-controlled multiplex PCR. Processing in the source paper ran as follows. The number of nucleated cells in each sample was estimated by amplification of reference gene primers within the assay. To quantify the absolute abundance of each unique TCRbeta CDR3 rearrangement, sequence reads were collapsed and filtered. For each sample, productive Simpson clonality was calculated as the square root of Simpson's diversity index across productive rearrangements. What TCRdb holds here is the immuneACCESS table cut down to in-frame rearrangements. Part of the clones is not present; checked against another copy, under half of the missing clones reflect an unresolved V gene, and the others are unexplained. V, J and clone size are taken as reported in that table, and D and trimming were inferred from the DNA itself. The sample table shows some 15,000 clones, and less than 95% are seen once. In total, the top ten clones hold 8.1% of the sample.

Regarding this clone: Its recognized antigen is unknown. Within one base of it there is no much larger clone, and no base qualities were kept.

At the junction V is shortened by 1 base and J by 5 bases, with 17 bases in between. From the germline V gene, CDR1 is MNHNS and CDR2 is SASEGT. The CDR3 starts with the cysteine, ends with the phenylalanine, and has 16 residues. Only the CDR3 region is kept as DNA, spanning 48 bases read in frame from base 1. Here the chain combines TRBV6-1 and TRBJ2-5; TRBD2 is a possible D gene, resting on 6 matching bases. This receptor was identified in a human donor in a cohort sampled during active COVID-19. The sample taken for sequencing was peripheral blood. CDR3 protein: CASSEGGATVRETQYF. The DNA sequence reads TGTGCCAGCAGTGAAGGCGGGGCAACTGTCCGGGAGACCCAGTACTTC.